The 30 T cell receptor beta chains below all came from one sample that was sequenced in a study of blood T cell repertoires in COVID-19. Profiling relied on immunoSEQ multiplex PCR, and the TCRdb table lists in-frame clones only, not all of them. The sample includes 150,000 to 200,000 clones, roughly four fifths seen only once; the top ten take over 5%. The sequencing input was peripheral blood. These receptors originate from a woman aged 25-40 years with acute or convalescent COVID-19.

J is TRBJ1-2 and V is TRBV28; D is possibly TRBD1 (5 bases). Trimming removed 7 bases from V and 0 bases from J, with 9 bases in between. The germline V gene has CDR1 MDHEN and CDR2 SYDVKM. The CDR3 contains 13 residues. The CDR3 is CASTGAANYGYTF. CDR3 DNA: TGTGCCAGCACTGGGGCCGCTAACTATGGCTACACCTTC.

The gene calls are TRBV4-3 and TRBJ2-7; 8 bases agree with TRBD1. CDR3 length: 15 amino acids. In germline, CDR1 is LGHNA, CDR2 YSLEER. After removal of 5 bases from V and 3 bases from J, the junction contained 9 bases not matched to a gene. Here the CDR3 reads CASSLGTGDYYEQYF. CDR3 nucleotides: TGCGCCAGCAGCTTAGGGACAGGAGATTACTACGAGCAGTACTTC.

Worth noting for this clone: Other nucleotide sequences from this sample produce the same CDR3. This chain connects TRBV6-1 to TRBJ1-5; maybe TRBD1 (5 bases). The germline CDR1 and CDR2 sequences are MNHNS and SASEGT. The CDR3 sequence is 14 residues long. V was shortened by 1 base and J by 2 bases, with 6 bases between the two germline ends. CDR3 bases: TGTGCCAGCAGTGAAGTGGGGCGCAATCAGCCCCAGCATTTT. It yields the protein CASSEVGRNQPQHF.

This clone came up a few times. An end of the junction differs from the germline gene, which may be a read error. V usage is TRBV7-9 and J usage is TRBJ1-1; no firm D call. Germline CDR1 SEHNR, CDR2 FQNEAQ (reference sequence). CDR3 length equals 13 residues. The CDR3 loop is CASSVAPGTEAFF. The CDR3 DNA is TGTGCCAGCAGCGTAGCACCCGGCACTGAAGCTTTCTTT.

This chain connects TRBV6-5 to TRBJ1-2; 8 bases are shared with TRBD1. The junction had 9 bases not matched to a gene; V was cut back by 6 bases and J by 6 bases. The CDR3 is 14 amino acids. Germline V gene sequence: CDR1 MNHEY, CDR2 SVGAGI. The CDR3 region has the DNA TGTGCCAGCAGCCGGAGACAGGGGCAGAATGGCTACACCTTC. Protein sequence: CASSRRQGQNGYTF.

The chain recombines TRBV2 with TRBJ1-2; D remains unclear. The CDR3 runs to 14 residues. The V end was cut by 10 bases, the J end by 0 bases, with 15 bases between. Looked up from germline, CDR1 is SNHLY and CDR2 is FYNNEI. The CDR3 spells CATVEGLANYGYTF. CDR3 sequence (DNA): TGTGCCACCGTCGAGGGCCTTGCTAACTATGGCTACACCTTC.

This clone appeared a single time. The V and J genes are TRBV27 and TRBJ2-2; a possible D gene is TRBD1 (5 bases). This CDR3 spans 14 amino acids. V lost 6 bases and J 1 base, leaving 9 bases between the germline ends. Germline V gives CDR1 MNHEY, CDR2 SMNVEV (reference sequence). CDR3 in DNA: TGTGCCAGCAGCATCGGACAGAACACCGGGGAGCTGTTTTTT. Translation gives CASSIGQNTGELFF.

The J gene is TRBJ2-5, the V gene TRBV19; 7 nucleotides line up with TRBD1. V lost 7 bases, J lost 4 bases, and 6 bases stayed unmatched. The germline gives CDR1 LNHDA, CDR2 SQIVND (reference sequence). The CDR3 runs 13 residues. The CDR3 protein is CASNRGLGETQYF. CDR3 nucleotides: TGTGCCAGTAATAGGGGGCTGGGAGAGACCCAGTACTTC.

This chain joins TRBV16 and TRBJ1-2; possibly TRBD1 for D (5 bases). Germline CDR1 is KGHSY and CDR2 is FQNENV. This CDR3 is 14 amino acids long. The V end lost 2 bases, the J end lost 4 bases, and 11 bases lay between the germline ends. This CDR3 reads CASSQRGLLYGYTF. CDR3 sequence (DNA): TGTGCCAGCAGCCAAAGGGGACTGCTCTATGGCTACACCTTC.

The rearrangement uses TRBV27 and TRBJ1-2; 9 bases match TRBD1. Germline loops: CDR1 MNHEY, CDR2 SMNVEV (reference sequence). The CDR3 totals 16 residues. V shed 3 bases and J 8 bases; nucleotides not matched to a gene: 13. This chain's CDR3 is CASSFSPTGGVRGYTF. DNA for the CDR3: TGTGCCAGCAGTTTTTCACCGACAGGGGGAGTCAGAGGCTACACCTTC.

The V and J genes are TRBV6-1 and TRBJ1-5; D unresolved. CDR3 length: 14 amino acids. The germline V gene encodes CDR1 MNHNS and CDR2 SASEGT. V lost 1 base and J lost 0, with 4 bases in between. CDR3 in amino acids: CASSEVASNQPQHF. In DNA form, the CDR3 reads TGTGCCAGCAGTGAAGTGGCTAGCAATCAGCCCCAGCATTTT.

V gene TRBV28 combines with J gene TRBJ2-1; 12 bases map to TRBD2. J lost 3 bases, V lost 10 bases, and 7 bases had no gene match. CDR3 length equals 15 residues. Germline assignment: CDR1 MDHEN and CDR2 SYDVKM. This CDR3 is CATTRTSGIYNEQFF. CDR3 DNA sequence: TGTGCCACCACGAGGACTAGCGGGATCTACAATGAGCAGTTCTTC. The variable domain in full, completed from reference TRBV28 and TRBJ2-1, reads DVKVTQSSRYLVKRTGEKVFLECVQDMDHENMFWYRQDPGLGLRLIYFSYDVKMKEKGDIPEGYSVSREKKERFSLILESASTNQTSMYLCATTRTSGIYNEQFFGPGTRLTVL.

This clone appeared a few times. The CDR3 here is CASSDSGGYNEQFF. The DNA of the CDR3 is TGTGCCAGCAGTGACAGCGGGGGGTACAATGAGCAGTTCTTC. V usage is TRBV6-4 and J usage is TRBJ2-1; TRBD2 matches 9 bases. Germline lookup yields CDR1 MRHNA and CDR2 SNTAGT. The ends lost 2 bases at V and 4 bases at J; junction bases unmatched: 0. The CDR3 spans 14 residues.

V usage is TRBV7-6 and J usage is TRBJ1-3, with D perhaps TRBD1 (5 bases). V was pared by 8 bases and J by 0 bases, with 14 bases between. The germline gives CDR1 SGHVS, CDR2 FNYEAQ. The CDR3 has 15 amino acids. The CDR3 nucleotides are TGTGCCAGCGGCGAAACAGGTTTCTCTGGAAACACCATATATTTT. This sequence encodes CASGETGFSGNTIYF.

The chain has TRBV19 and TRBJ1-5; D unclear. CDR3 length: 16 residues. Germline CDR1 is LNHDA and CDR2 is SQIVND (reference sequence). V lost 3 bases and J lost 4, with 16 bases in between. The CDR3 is CASSIIGSQRNQPQHF. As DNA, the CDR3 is TGTGCCAGTAGTATTATCGGGAGCCAACGGAATCAGCCCCAGCATTTT. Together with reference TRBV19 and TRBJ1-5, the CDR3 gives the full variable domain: DGGITQSPKYLFRKEGQNVTLSCEQNLNHDAMYWYRQDPGQGLRLIYYSQIVNDFQKGDIAEGYSVSREKKESFPLTVTSAQKNPTAFYLCASSIIGSQRNQPQHFGDGTRLSIL.

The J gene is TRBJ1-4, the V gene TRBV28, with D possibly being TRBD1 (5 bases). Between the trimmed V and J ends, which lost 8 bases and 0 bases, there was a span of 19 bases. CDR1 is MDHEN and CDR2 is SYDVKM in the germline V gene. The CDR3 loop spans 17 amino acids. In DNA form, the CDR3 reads TGTGCCAGCTCAATAATAGGGACTACTGCAACTAATGAAAAACTGTTTTTT. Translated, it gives CASSIIGTTATNEKLFF.

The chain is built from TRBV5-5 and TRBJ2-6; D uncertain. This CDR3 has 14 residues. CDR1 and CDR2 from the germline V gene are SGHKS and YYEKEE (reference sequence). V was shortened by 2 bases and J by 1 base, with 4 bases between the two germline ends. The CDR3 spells CASSFLSGANVLTF. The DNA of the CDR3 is TGTGCCAGCAGCTTCTTGTCTGGGGCCAACGTCCTGACTTTC.

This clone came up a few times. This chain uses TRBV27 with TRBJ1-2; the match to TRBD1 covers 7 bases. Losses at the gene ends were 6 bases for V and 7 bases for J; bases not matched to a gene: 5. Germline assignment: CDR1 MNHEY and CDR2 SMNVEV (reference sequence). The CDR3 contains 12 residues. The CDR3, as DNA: TGTGCCAGCAGGACAGGGTCCGGTGGCTACACCTTC. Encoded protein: CASRTGSGGYTF.

The DNA of the CDR3 is TGTGCCAGCAACTCACTGGCGGGCCTAGGAGGTGATACGCAGTATTTT. Amino acid sequence: CASNSLAGLGGDTQYF. The chain employs TRBV7-9 and TRBJ2-3; a possible D gene is TRBD2 (5 bases). The germline V and J ends were trimmed by 7 bases and 6 bases, with 23 bases remaining between them. CDR3 length: 16 residues. Germline V gene data show CDR1 as SEHNR and CDR2 as FQNEAQ (reference sequence).

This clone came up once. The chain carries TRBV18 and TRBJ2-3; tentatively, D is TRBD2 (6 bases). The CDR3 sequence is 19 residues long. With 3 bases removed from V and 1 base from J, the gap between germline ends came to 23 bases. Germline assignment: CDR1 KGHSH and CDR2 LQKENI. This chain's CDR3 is CASSPLPQGRAGGTDTQYF. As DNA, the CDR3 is TGTGCCAGCTCACCCCTCCCGCAGGGCCGAGCGGGTGGCACAGATACGCAGTATTTT.

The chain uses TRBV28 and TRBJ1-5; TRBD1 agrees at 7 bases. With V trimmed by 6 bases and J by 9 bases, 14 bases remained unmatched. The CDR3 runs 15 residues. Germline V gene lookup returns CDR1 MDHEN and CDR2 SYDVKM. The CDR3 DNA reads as TGTGCCAGCAGCCCTCTAGGGGGCGTCGGGATGCCCCAGCATTTT. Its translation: CASSPLGGVGMPQHF.

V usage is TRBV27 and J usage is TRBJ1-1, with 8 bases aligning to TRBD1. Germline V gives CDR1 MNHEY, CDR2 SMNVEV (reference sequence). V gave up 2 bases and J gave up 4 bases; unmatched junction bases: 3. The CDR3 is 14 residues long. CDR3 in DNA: TGTGCCAGCAGTTTAATGACAGGGGCCACTGAAGCTTTCTTT. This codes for CASSLMTGATEAFF.

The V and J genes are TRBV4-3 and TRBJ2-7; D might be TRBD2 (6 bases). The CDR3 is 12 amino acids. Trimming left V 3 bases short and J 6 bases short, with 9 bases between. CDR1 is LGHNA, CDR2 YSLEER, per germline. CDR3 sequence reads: CASSHPEGEQYF. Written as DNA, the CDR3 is TGCGCCAGCAGCCATCCGGAGGGCGAGCAGTACTTC.

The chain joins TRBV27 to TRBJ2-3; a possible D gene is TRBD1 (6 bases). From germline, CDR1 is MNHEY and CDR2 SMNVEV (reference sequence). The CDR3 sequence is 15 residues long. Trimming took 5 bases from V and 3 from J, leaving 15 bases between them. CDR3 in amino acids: CASSTGTPRTDTQYF. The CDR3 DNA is TGTGCCAGCAGTACAGGGACCCCCCGGACAGATACGCAGTATTTT.

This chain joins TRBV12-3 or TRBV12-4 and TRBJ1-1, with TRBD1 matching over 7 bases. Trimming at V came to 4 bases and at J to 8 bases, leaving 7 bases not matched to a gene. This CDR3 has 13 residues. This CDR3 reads CASSSTGVPEAFF. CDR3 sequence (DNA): TGTGCCAGCAGTTCAACAGGGGTTCCGGAAGCTTTCTTT.

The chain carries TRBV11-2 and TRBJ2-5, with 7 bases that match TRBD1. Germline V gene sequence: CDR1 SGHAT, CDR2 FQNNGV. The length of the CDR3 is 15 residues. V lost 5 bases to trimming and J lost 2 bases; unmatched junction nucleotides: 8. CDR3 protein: CASSLTGWGQETQYF. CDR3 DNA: TGTGCCAGCAGCCTGACAGGGTGGGGACAAGAGACCCAGTACTTC.

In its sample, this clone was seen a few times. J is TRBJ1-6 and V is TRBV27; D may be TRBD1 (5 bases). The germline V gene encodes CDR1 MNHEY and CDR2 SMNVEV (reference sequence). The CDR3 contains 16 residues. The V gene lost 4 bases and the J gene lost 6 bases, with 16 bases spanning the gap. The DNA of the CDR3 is TGTGCCAGCAGTTCTCGAGCCGGGGGGTTTAATTCACCCCTCCACTTT. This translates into CASSSRAGGFNSPLHF.

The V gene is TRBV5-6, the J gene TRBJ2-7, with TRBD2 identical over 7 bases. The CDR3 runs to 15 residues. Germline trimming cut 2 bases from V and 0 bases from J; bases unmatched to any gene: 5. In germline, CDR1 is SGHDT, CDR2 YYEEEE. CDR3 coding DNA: TGTGCCAGCAGCTTCCTGGGGAGGGGCTCCTACGAGCAGTACTTC. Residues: CASSFLGRGSYEQYF.

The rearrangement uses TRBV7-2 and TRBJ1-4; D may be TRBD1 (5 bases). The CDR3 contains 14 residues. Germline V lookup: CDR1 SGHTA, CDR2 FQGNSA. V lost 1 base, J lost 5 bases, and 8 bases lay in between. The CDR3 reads CASSLGQPNEKLFF. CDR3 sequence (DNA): TGTGCCAGCAGCTTAGGACAGCCGAATGAAAAACTGTTTTTT.

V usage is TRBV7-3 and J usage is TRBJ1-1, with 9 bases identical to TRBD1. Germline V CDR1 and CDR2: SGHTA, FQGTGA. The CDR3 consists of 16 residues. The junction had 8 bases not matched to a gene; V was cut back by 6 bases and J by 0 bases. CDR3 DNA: TGTGCCAGCAGGGCCGGGACAGGGATGTTGAACACTGAAGCTTTCTTT. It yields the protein CASRAGTGMLNTEAFF.